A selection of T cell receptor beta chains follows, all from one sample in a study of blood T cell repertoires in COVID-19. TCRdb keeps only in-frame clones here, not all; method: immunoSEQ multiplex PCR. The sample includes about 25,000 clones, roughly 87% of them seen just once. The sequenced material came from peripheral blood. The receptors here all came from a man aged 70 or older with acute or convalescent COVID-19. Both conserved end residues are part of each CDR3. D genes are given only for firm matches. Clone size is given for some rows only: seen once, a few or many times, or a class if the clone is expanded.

CDR3: CASREDEGGSYEQYF
DNA: TGTGCCAGCAGAGAGGATGAGGGAGGAAGCTACGAGCAGTACTTC
size: .
D: .
J: TRBJ2-7
V: TRBV7-8

CDR3: CASSQPGYSYEQYF
DNA: TGTGCCAGCAGCCAACCAGGCTACTCCTACGAGCAGTACTTC
size: .
D: .
J: TRBJ2-7
V: TRBV3-1/TRBV3-2

CDR3: CASSSHGLAGGFYF
DNA: TGTGCCAGCAGCTCACACGGACTAGCGGGGGGTTTTTATTTT
size: .
D: TRBD2
J: TRBJ2-3
V: TRBV7-9

CDR3: CATSDGRQGAIQPQHF
DNA: TGTGCCACCAGTGATGGGAGACAGGGGGCGATTCAGCCCCAGCATTTT
size: .
D: TRBD1
J: TRBJ1-5
V: TRBV24-1

CDR3: CASSLRLASPNNEQFF
DNA: TGCGCCAGCAGCTTGAGACTAGCGAGCCCCAACAATGAGCAGTTCTTC
size: .
D: TRBD2
J: TRBJ2-1
V: TRBV5-1

CDR3: CASSFGLIEGEQYF
DNA: TGCGCCAGCAGCTTCGGGCTGATTGAGGGCGAGCAGTACTTC
size: .
D: .
J: TRBJ2-7
V: TRBV5-1

CDR3: CASSRGGRNQPQHF
DNA: TGTGCCAGCAGTAGGGGGGGGCGTAATCAGCCCCAGCATTTT
size: .
D: .
J: TRBJ1-5
V: TRBV6-5

CDR3: CASSPQGSASGYTF
DNA: TGTGCCAGCAGCCCCCAGGGATCGGCAAGTGGCTACACCTTC
size: .
D: .
J: TRBJ1-2
V: TRBV6-6

CDR3: CSVVRGKRYTF
DNA: TGCAGCGTGGTCCGGGGGAAACGCTACACCTTC
size: medium-sized
D: .
J: TRBJ1-2
V: TRBV29-1

CDR3: CASSQGGQVLNEKLFF
DNA: TGCGCCAGCAGCCAGGGTGGACAGGTCTTAAATGAAAAACTGTTTTTT
size: .
D: TRBD1
J: TRBJ1-4
V: TRBV4-1

CDR3: CASSLGRGAPSPSTDTQYF
DNA: TGTGCCAGCAGTCTAGGCCGGGGGGCACCTTCCCCTAGCACAGATACGCAGTATTTT
size: .
D: .
J: TRBJ2-3
V: TRBV6-6

CDR3: CASKIGTSLGGGELFF
DNA: TGTGCCAGCAAAATAGGGACTAGCCTCGGGGGCGGGGAGCTGTTTTTT
size: .
D: TRBD2
J: TRBJ2-2
V: TRBV6-6

CDR3: CASSPQGKNTGELFF
DNA: TGTGCCAGCTCACCACAGGGGAAGAACACCGGGGAGCTGTTTTTT
size: .
D: .
J: TRBJ2-2
V: TRBV18

CDR3: CASSPRGPGSDTQYF
DNA: TGTGCCAGCAGCCCCAGGGGTCCAGGGTCAGATACGCAGTATTTT
size: .
D: .
J: TRBJ2-3
V: TRBV11-3

CDR3: CASSSTLGSPQYF
DNA: TGTGCCAGCAGTTCTACTTTGGGGAGTCCGCAGTATTTT
size: .
D: .
J: TRBJ2-3
V: TRBV12-3/TRBV12-4

CDR3: CASSLDMRQGEFF
DNA: TGTGCCAGCAGCTTAGATATGCGACAGGGGGAGTTCTTC
size: .
D: TRBD1
J: TRBJ2-1
V: TRBV11-2

CDR3: CATSDSHRGSYGYTF
DNA: TGTGCCACCAGTGATTCCCACAGGGGCTCCTACGGCTACACCTTC
size: .
D: TRBD1
J: TRBJ1-2
V: TRBV24-1

CDR3: CASSGQGLPYGYTF
DNA: TGTGCCAGCAGTGGACAGGGACTTCCCTATGGCTACACCTTC
size: .
D: TRBD1
J: TRBJ1-2
V: TRBV2

CDR3: CASSSSYEQYF
DNA: TGTGCCAGCAGCTCATCCTACGAGCAGTACTTC
size: few
D: .
J: TRBJ2-7
V: TRBV5-6

CDR3: CASSVGQGTQYF
DNA: TGTGCCAGCAGCGTCGGACAGGGAACCCAGTACTTC
size: few
D: TRBD1
J: TRBJ2-5
V: TRBV5-6

CDR3: CASSPRATGELFF
DNA: TGTGCCAGCAGCCCCAGGGCCACCGGGGAGCTGTTTTTT
size: .
D: .
J: TRBJ2-2
V: TRBV5-6

CDR3: CASSLGTGYNEQFF
DNA: TGTGCCAGCAGTTTGGGCACAGGCTACAATGAGCAGTTCTTC
size: .
D: .
J: TRBJ2-1
V: TRBV27

CDR3: CASSPRGSSYEQYF
DNA: TGTGCCAGCTCACCAAGGGGATCTTCCTACGAGCAGTACTTC
size: .
D: .
J: TRBJ2-7
V: TRBV18

CDR3: CASSRGGGANTEAFF
DNA: TGTGCCAGTAGTAGGGGAGGGGGGGCGAACACTGAAGCTTTCTTT
size: .
D: .
J: TRBJ1-1
V: TRBV19

CDR3: CASSQEAGADTQYF
DNA: TGCGCCAGCAGCCAAGAGGCAGGGGCAGATACGCAGTATTTT
size: few
D: .
J: TRBJ2-3
V: TRBV4-1

CDR3: CASSPYSGVINEQFF
DNA: TGTGCCAGTAGTCCATATAGCGGGGTGATCAATGAGCAGTTCTTC
size: .
D: TRBD2
J: TRBJ2-1
V: TRBV19

CDR3: CASSQDQALAGVGETQYF
DNA: TGTGCCAGCAGCCAAGATCAGGCGCTAGCGGGAGTGGGGGAGACCCAGTACTTC
size: once
D: TRBD2
J: TRBJ2-5
V: TRBV4-2

CDR3: CASMGTSGRETQYF
DNA: TGTGCCAGTATGGGGACTAGCGGGAGAGAGACCCAGTACTTC
size: .
D: TRBD2
J: TRBJ2-5
V: TRBV19

CDR3: CASSLETGGSTQYF
DNA: TGTGCCAGCAGTTTGGAGACAGGGGGCAGTACGCAGTATTTT
size: .
D: TRBD1
J: TRBJ2-3
V: TRBV27

CDR3: CASSQDRAVNTEAFF
DNA: TGCGCCAGCAGCCAGGACAGGGCCGTCAACACTGAAGCTTTCTTT
size: .
D: TRBD1
J: TRBJ1-1
V: TRBV5-1

CDR3: CASSLELAYHNEQFF
DNA: TGTGCCAGCAGCTTAGAACTAGCCTACCACAATGAGCAGTTCTTC
size: .
D: .
J: TRBJ2-1
V: TRBV11-2

CDR3: CASRLAGLFSDTQYF
DNA: TGTGCCAGCAGGTTAGCGGGGTTATTCTCAGATACGCAGTATTTT
size: .
D: TRBD2
J: TRBJ2-3
V: TRBV27

CDR3: CASSQQVQGGETQYF
DNA: TGCGCCAGCAGCCAACAAGTACAGGGGGGGGAGACCCAGTACTTC
size: .
D: .
J: TRBJ2-5
V: TRBV5-1

CDR3: CASSLRLTGNEQFF
DNA: TGCGCCAGCAGCTTGAGGCTTACGGGGAATGAGCAGTTCTTC
size: .
D: .
J: TRBJ2-1
V: TRBV5-1

CDR3: CATLPNRGRQPQHF
DNA: TGTGCCACCCTACCTAACAGGGGGAGGCAGCCCCAGCATTTT
size: .
D: TRBD1
J: TRBJ1-5
V: TRBV19

CDR3: CASSPQVHNEKLFF
DNA: TGTGCCAGCAGTCCCCAGGTCCATAATGAAAAACTGTTTTTT
size: .
D: .
J: TRBJ1-4
V: TRBV27

CDR3: CASSLVVLAGRHQETQYF
DNA: TGCGCCAGCAGCTTGGTCGTACTAGCGGGGCGGCACCAAGAGACCCAGTACTTC
size: .
D: TRBD2
J: TRBJ2-5
V: TRBV5-1

CDR3: CASSLELARSYNEQFF
DNA: TGTGCCAGCAGCTTGGAACTAGCCCGCTCCTACAATGAGCAGTTCTTC
size: .
D: .
J: TRBJ2-1
V: TRBV5-4

CDR3: CASSKLLREGDEQYF
DNA: TGTGCCAGCAGCAAACTCCTCCGGGAGGGGGACGAGCAGTACTTC
size: once
D: .
J: TRBJ2-7
V: TRBV21-1

CDR3: CASTQTGSSDEQYF
DNA: TGTGCCAGCACCCAGACAGGGTCCTCGGACGAGCAGTACTTC
size: once
D: TRBD1
J: TRBJ2-7
V: TRBV3-1/TRBV3-2